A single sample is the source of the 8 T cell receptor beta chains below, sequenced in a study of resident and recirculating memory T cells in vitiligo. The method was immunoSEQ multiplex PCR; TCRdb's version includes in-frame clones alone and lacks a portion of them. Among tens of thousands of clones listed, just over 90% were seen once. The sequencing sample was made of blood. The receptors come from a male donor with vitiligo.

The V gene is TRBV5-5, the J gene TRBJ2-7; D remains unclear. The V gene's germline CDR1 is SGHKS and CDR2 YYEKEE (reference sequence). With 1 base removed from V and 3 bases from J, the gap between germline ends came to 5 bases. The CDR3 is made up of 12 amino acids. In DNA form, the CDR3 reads TGTGCCAGCAGCTTGAGCCTCTACGAGCAGTACTTC. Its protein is CASSLSLYEQYF.

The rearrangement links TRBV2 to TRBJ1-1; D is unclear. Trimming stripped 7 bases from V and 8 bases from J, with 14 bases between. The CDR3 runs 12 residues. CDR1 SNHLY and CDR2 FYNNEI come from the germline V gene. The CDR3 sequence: CASTWSAVEAFF. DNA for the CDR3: TGTGCCAGCACTTGGTCGGCGGTCGAAGCTTTCTTT.

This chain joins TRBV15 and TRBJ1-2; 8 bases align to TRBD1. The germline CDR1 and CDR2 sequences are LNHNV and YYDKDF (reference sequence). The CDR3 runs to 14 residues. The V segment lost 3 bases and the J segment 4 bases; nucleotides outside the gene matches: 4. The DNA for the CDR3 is TGTGCCACCAGCAGGGACAGGGCCTTCTATGGCTACACCTTC. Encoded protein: CATSRDRAFYGYTF.

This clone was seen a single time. The CDR3 coding sequence is TGCGCCAGCAGCCAGGGGGGAGGAAACACCATATATTTT. Residues: CASSQGGGNTIYF. V gene TRBV4-1 combines with J gene TRBJ1-3; D perhaps matches TRBD1 (5 bases). CDR3 length: 13 amino acids. Trimming left V 3 bases short and J 4 bases short, with 7 bases between. Germline V gene data show CDR1 as MGHRA and CDR2 as YSYEKL.

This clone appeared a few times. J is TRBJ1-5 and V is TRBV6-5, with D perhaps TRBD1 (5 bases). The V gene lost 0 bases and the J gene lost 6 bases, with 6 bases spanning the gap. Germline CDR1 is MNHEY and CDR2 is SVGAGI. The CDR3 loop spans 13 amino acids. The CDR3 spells CASSYSTAQPQHF. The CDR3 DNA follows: TGTGCCAGCAGTTACTCGACAGCTCAGCCCCAGCATTTT.

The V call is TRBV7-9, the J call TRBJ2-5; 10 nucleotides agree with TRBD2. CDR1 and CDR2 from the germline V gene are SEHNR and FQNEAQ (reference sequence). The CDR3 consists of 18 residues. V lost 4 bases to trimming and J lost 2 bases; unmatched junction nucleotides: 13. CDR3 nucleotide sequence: TGTGCCAGCAGCTCCCCGAGCGGGGGGGCCCAGATACAAGAGACCCAGTACTTC. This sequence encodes CASSSPSGGAQIQETQYF.

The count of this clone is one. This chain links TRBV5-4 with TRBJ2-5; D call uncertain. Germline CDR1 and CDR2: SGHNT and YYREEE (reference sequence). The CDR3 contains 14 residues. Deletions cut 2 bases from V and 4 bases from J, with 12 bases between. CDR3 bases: TGTGCCAGCAGCTTATTAGTCCCGGGAGAGACCCAGTACTTC. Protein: CASSLLVPGETQYF.

The CDR3 DNA is TGTGCCAGTAGCCCGGAGGGGGGGCTTGGTGAAGCTTTCTTT. This gives the protein CASSPEGGLGEAFF. The rearrangement links TRBV19 to TRBJ1-1, with D possibly matching TRBD1 (6 bases). The V gene's germline CDR1 is LNHDA and CDR2 SQIVND (reference sequence). V shed 6 bases and J shed 7 bases, with 18 bases lying between them. CDR3 length equals 14 residues.